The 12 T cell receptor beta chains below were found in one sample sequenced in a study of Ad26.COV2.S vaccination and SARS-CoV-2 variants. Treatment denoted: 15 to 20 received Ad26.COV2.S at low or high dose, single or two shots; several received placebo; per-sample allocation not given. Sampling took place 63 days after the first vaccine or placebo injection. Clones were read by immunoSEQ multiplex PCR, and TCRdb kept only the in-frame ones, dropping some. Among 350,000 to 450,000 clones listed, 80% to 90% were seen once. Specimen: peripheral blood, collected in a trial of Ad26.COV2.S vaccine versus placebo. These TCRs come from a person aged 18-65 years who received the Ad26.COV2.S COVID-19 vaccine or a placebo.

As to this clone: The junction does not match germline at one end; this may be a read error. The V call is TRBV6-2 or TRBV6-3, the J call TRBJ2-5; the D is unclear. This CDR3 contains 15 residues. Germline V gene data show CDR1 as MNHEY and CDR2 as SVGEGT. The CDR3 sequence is CASTYDSKISETQYF. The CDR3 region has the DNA TGTGCCAGCACTTACGACTCCAAGATTTCAGAGACCCAGTACTTC.

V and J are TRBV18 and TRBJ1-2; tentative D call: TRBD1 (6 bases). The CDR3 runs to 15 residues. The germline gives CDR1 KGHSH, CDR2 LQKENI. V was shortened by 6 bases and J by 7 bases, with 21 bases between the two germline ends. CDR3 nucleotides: TGTGCCAGCTCGCCAGGACAGTTTTCCCCCGGTGGCTACACCTTC. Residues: CASSPGQFSPGGYTF. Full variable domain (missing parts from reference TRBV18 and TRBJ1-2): NAGVMQNPRHLVRRRGQEARLRCSPMKGHSHVYWYRQLPEEGLKFMVYLQKENIIDESGMPKERFSAEFPKEGPSILRIQQVVRGDSAAYFCASSPGQFSPGGYTFGSGTRLTVV.

The CDR3 nucleotides are TGTGCCAGCAGCGTAAGACAGGGTGTCACAGATACGCAGTATTTT. Encoded protein: CASSVRQGVTDTQYF. The chain recombines TRBV9 with TRBJ2-3; 7 nucleotides agree with TRBD1. Germline CDR1 and CDR2: SGDLS and YYNGEE. V lost 1 base, J lost 2 bases, and 4 bases stayed unmatched. The CDR3 is made up of 15 amino acids.

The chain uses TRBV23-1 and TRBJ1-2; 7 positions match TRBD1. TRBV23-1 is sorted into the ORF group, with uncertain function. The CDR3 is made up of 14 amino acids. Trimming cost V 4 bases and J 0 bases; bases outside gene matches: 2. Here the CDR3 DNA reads TGCGCCAGCAGTCGGGACAGAGCTAACTATGGCTACACCTTC. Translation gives CASSRDRANYGYTF.

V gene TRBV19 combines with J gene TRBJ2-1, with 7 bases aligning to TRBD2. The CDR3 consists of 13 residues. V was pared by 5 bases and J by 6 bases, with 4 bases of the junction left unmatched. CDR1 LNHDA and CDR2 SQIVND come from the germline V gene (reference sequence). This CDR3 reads CASSSTSFNEQFF. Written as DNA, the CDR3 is TGTGCCAGTAGTTCGACTAGCTTCAATGAGCAGTTCTTC.

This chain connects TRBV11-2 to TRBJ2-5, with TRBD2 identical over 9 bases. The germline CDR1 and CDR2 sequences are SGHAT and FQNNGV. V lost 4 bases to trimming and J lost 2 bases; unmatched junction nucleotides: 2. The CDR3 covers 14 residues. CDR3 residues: CASSYTSGQETQYF. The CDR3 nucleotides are TGTGCCAGCAGCTATACTAGCGGGCAAGAGACCCAGTACTTC.

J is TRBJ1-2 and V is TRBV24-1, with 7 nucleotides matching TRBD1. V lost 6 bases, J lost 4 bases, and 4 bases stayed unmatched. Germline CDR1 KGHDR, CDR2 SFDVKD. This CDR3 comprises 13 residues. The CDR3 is CATSRGQVYGYTF. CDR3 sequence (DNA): TGTGCCACCAGTCGCGGACAGGTCTATGGCTACACCTTC.

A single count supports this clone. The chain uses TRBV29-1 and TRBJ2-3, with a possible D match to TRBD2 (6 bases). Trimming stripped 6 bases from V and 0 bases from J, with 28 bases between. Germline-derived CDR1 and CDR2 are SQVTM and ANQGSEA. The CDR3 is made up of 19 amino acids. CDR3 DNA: TGCAGCGTCCCCCGGAGCCGATCCCTGCGGGACCCTAGCACAGATACGCAGTATTTT. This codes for CSVPRSRSLRDPSTDTQYF.

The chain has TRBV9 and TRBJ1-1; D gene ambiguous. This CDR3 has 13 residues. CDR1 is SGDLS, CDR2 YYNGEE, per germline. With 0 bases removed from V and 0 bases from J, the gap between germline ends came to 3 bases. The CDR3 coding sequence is TGTGCCAGCAGCGTAGCGGTGAACACTGAAGCTTTCTTT. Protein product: CASSVAVNTEAFF.

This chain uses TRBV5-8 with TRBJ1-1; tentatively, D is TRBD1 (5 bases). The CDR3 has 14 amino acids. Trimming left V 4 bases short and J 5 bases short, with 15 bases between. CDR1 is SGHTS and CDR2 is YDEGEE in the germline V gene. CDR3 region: CASSPKWGGTEAFF. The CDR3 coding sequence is TGTGCCAGCAGCCCCAAATGGGGGGGGACTGAAGCTTTCTTT.

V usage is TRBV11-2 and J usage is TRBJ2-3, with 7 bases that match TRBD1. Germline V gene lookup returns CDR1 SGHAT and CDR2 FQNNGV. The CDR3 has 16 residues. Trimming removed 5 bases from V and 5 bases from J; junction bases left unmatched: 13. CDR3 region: CASSQRGRSVVDTQYF. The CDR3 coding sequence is TGTGCCAGCAGCCAGAGGGGGCGGTCGGTCGTAGATACGCAGTATTTT.

The DNA of the CDR3 is TGCGCCAGCAGCGAAGGGACAGGGCTTTTTAACACTGAAGCTTTCTTT. Its translation: CASSEGTGLFNTEAFF. This chain connects TRBV4-3 to TRBJ1-1, with 9 nucleotides matching TRBD1. V was pared by 5 bases and J by 2 bases, with 9 bases of the junction left unmatched. The germline CDR1 and CDR2 sequences are LGHNA and YSLEER. This CDR3 comprises 16 residues.